The 13 T cell receptor beta chains below were found in one sample sequenced in a study of cytomegalovirus exposure and HLA in healthy donors. The PCR used 60 Vbeta and 13 Jbeta primers. Method: immunoSEQ multiplex PCR; TCRdb's copy keeps in-frame clones and lacks some. Of about 160,000 clones in the sample, around 77% were seen once. Sequencing was performed on PBMCs. The receptors derive from a woman in her fifties or sixties in good health and CMV-seropositive.

The V gene is TRBV28, the J gene TRBJ1-6, with D perhaps TRBD1 (6 bases). V was trimmed by 2 bases and J by 12 bases, leaving 17 bases between them. CDR3 length: 15 amino acids. CDR1 MDHEN and CDR2 SYDVKM come from the germline V gene. The CDR3 loop reads CASSLTGTTLRPLHF. The CDR3 coding sequence is TGTGCCAGCAGTTTAACCGGGACAACCTTGAGACCCCTCCACTTT.

CDR3 DNA sequence: TGTGCCAGCAACGCGGACAGGGTAGGTGAAGCTTTCTTT. Its translation: CASNADRVGEAFF. The chain links TRBV2 to TRBJ1-1, with 8 nucleotides matching TRBD1. The CDR3 runs 13 residues. Germline loops: CDR1 SNHLY, CDR2 FYNNEI. V lost 7 bases, J lost 7 bases, and 8 bases stayed unmatched.

V is TRBV18 and J is TRBJ2-5; 7 nucleotides agree with TRBD2. The V gene's germline CDR1 is KGHSH and CDR2 LQKENI. CDR3 length equals 15 residues. Germline trimming cut 1 base from V and 2 bases from J; bases unmatched to any gene: 4. The CDR3 DNA reads as TGTGCCAGCTCACCACGTGGGGAGGGACAAGAGACCCAGTACTTC. Translating gives CASSPRGEGQETQYF.

As for this clone: Other DNA sequences in the same sample also yield this CDR3. This chain connects TRBV4-3 to TRBJ2-3; no reliable D call. V lost 0 bases to trimming and J lost 0 bases, with 7 bases between them. CDR3 length equals 15 residues. Germline loops: CDR1 LGHNA, CDR2 YSLEER. Here the CDR3 DNA reads TGCGCCAGCAGCCAAGATCTTACTAGCACAGATACGCAGTATTTT. It translates to CASSQDLTSTDTQYF.

This clone has a handful of counts. J is TRBJ2-1 and V is TRBV18; D is uncertain. V was clipped by 3 bases and J by 0 bases, with 6 bases between them. The CDR3 runs to 14 residues. Per germline, CDR1 KGHSH and CDR2 LQKENI. CDR3 region: CASSPVSSYNEQFF. As DNA, the CDR3 is TGTGCCAGCTCACCGGTTAGCTCCTACAATGAGCAGTTCTTC.

This rearrangement joins TRBV28 to TRBJ2-2; a possible D gene is TRBD1 (5 bases). Looked up from germline, CDR1 is MDHEN and CDR2 is SYDVKM. Trimming left V 6 bases short and J 0 bases short, with 14 bases between. The CDR3 covers 16 residues. The CDR3 region is CASRGRGATNTGELFF. The CDR3 DNA follows: TGTGCCAGCAGAGGCCGTGGGGCAACGAACACCGGGGAGCTGTTTTTT. Filled out from reference TRBV28 and TRBJ2-2, the complete variable domain reads DVKVTQSSRYLVKRTGEKVFLECVQDMDHENMFWYRQDPGLGLRLIYFSYDVKMKEKGDIPEGYSVSREKKERFSLILESASTNQTSMYLCASRGRGATNTGELFFGEGSRLTVL.

This chain uses TRBV6-1 with TRBJ1-2; 9 positions agree with TRBD1. Germline V CDR1 and CDR2: MNHNS, SASEGT. This CDR3 has 14 residues. Trimming removed 6 bases from V and 3 bases from J; junction bases left unmatched: 5. The CDR3 coding sequence is TGTGCCAGCAGCCTATGGACAGGGGACTATGGCTACACCTTC. Translation: CASSLWTGDYGYTF.

The chain links TRBV15 to TRBJ1-2; weak D call: TRBD1 (6 bases). The V gene's germline CDR1 is LNHNV and CDR2 YYDKDF (reference sequence). Trimming left V 3 bases short and J 2 bases short, with 16 bases between. CDR3 size: 16 residues. CDR3 amino acids: CATSSGVRDTNYGYTF. The CDR3 DNA reads as TGTGCCACCAGCAGCGGAGTCCGGGACACAAACTATGGCTACACCTTC.

The chain uses TRBV19 and TRBJ2-1; weak D call: TRBD2 (5 bases). The V and J ends lost 5 bases and 7 bases respectively, with 21 bases between them. CDR1 and CDR2 from the germline V gene are LNHDA and SQIVND (reference sequence). The CDR3 spans 16 residues. For the CDR3, the DNA is TGTGCCAGTAGTCCTACCCTAGCTCGTTCCGGGAATGAGCAGTTCTTC. This translates into CASSPTLARSGNEQFF. Complete variable domain (other parts from reference TRBV19 and TRBJ2-1): DGGITQSPKYLFRKEGQNVTLSCEQNLNHDAMYWYRQDPGQGLRLIYYSQIVNDFQKGDIAEGYSVSREKKESFPLTVTSAQKNPTAFYLCASSPTLARSGNEQFFGPGTRLTVL.

The chain combines TRBV5-4 with TRBJ2-3; D might be TRBD2 (6 bases). V was shortened by 3 bases and J by 3 bases, with 14 bases between the two germline ends. The CDR3 has 15 residues. Germline lookup yields CDR1 SGHNT and CDR2 YYREEE (reference sequence). The CDR3 DNA reads as TGTGCCAGCAGCTACGGGGGAATCGGAACAGATACGCAGTATTTT. Protein: CASSYGGIGTDTQYF.

This clone was counted once. The chain is built from TRBV27 and TRBJ2-7, with D possibly matching TRBD2 (5 bases). V shed 2 bases and J shed 7 bases, with 12 bases lying between them. The CDR3 extends over 13 amino acids. Germline V gene lookup returns CDR1 MNHEY and CDR2 SMNVEV (reference sequence). CDR3 amino acids: CASSLRPSWEQYF. Here the CDR3 DNA reads TGTGCCAGCAGTTTAAGGCCTAGCTGGGAGCAGTACTTC.

The V and J genes are TRBV19 and TRBJ1-1; D is uncertain. The V and J ends lost 1 base and 1 base respectively, with 7 bases between them. CDR1 and CDR2 (germline): LNHDA, SQIVND (reference sequence). The CDR3 has 14 residues. The CDR3 protein is CASSIGARNTEAFF. CDR3 DNA sequence: TGTGCCAGTAGTATAGGCGCGAGGAACACTGAAGCTTTCTTT.

The chain's CDR3 is CASSFFREAFF. The CDR3 nucleotides read TGTGCCAGCAGTTTTTTTCGTGAAGCTTTCTTT. The chain carries TRBV28 and TRBJ1-1; D remains unclear. This CDR3 spans 11 amino acids. Germline CDR1 and CDR2: MDHEN and SYDVKM. Trimming removed 3 bases from V and 7 bases from J, with 6 bases in between. The entire variable domain, with the rest obtained from reference TRBV28 and TRBJ1-1, is as follows: DVKVTQSSRYLVKRTGEKVFLECVQDMDHENMFWYRQDPGLGLRLIYFSYDVKMKEKGDIPEGYSVSREKKERFSLILESASTNQTSMYLCASSFFREAFFGQGTRLTVV.